The 29 T cell receptor beta chains below all came from one sample that was sequenced in a study of shared clonotypes between healthy human individuals (dated by TCRdb to 2018 to 2020). The library was prepared using the immunoSEQ multiplex PCR assay. TCRdb took this table from immuneACCESS and kept in-frame rearrangements with V and J called. Such tables lack part of the clones; where checked against another copy, unresolved V genes explain under half of the gap, and the rest is unexplained. This sample comprises roughly 1.5 million clones, around 98% of them detected only once. The ten top clones hold about 0.42% of the sample. Sequenced sample: naive CD4+ T cells sorted from blood. The cell subset or site label, as the study defines it: CD45RA+ positively selected. These receptors came from a man aged 25-40 years in good health.

To note about this clone: One end of the junction does not line up with germline, which may come from a read error. The J gene is TRBJ1-5, the V gene TRBV28, with TRBD1 matching 7 bases. CDR3 length equals 16 residues. Germline V lookup: CDR1 MDHEN, CDR2 SYDVKM. The CDR3 sequence: CASSLFGGTDNQPQHF. CDR3 DNA sequence: TGTGCCAGCAGTTTATTTGGCGGGACAGACAATCAACCCCAGCATTTT. The full variable domain, rest sourced from reference TRBV28 and TRBJ1-5, is DVKVTQSSRYLVKRTGEKVFLECVQDMDHENMFWYRQDPGLGLRLIYFSYDVKMKEKGDIPEGYSVSREKKERFSLILESASTNQTSMYLCASSLFGGTDNQPQHFGDGTRLSIL.

Worth noting for this clone: Since the CDR3 does not end with the conserved phenylalanine or tryptophan, this likely comes from a read error. The DNA is left out, because the CDR3 cannot be placed on it with certainty; the CDR3 is given as TCRdb lists it. J is TRBJ1-1 and V is TRBV20-1. Germline V gene lookup returns CDR1 DFQATT and CDR2 SNEGSKA (reference sequence). From its first to its last residue, the CDR3 has 11 amino acids. CDR3 in amino acids: CSAREDLGGRL.

Worth noting for this clone: The same CDR3 also results from other DNA sequences found in this sample. This rearrangement joins TRBV18 to TRBJ2-7; D might be TRBD1 (6 bases). The germline V and J ends were trimmed by 6 bases and 0 bases, with 15 bases remaining between them. The germline gives CDR1 KGHSH, CDR2 LQKENI. The CDR3 covers 15 residues. CDR3 bases: TGTGCCAGCTCCCCGCCCGACAGGAGCTCCTACGAGCAGTACTTC. Protein product: CASSPPDRSSYEQYF.

The chain couples TRBV11-2 to TRBJ2-1, with D possibly TRBD2 on 6 matching bases. The CDR3 covers 13 residues. V was cut by 5 bases and J by 8 bases, with 13 bases left in between. CDR1 is SGHAT and CDR2 is FQNNGV in the germline V gene. CDR3 region: CASSGDLADEQFF. CDR3 coding DNA: TGTGCCAGCAGCGGGGACTTAGCCGATGAGCAGTTCTTC.

The genes are TRBV11-2 and TRBJ2-6, with D perhaps matching TRBD2 (6 bases). The germline CDR1 and CDR2 sequences are SGHAT and FQNNGV. V dropped 2 bases and J dropped 3 bases, with 17 bases sitting between them. The CDR3 covers 18 residues. As DNA, the CDR3 is TGTGCCAGCAGCTTAAGAGCGGGCCCGACGCTTGGGGCCAACGTCCTGACTTTC. It yields the protein CASSLRAGPTLGANVLTF.

This chain uses TRBV19 with TRBJ1-5; maybe TRBD1 (5 bases). CDR1 and CDR2 from the germline V gene are LNHDA and SQIVND (reference sequence). The CDR3 has 14 residues. Trimming stripped 8 bases from V and 6 bases from J, with 17 bases between. The CDR3 DNA is TGTGCCAGTGCGGGGCACGGGGAAGCTCAGCCCCAGCATTTT. Residues: CASAGHGEAQPQHF.

DNA of the CDR3: TGTGCCAGCAGCGCCACCCCCCTGCTGGGGGACAATGAGCAGTTCTTC. Protein product: CASSATPLLGDNEQFF. This sequence joins TRBV9 and TRBJ2-1; perhaps D is TRBD1 or TRBD2 (5 bases each). V was trimmed by 3 bases and J by 5 bases, leaving 18 bases between them. This CDR3 has 16 residues. Germline loops: CDR1 SGDLS, CDR2 YYNGEE.

The gene calls are TRBV7-6 and TRBJ2-3; possibly TRBD1 for D (5 bases). CDR3 size: 16 residues. The V gene lost 1 base and the J gene lost 0 bases, with 11 bases spanning the gap. Germline values: CDR1 SGHVS, CDR2 FNYEAQ. The CDR3 sequence is CASSLVGRASTDTQYF. DNA for the CDR3: TGTGCCAGCAGCTTAGTGGGCAGGGCGAGCACAGATACGCAGTATTTT.

This rearrangement joins TRBV19 to TRBJ1-3; 7 bases map to TRBD1. Germline V gene lookup returns CDR1 LNHDA and CDR2 SQIVND (reference sequence). The junction had 4 bases not matched to a gene; V was cut back by 6 bases and J by 2 bases. This CDR3 spans 14 amino acids. The CDR3 DNA reads TGTGCCAGTAGGACAGGGACAGCTGGAAACACCATATATTTT. Protein product: CASRTGTAGNTIYF.

This sequence joins TRBV5-1 and TRBJ2-7, with 9 bases matching TRBD2. Trimming took 4 bases from V and 4 from J; bases not matched to a gene: 6. This CDR3 contains 14 residues. Germline CDR1 reads SGHRS; CDR2 reads YFSETQ. The DNA of the CDR3 is TGCGCCAGCAGCATTAGCGGGAGCATTTACGAGCAGTACTTC. Its protein product is CASSISGSIYEQYF.

The gene calls are TRBV18 and TRBJ2-7, with D hard to call. The CDR3 is made up of 14 amino acids. Trimming shortened V by 2 bases and J by 2 bases, and 10 bases separated the two germline ends. CDR1 and CDR2 from the germline V gene are KGHSH and LQKENI. The CDR3 protein is CASSPGLSTYEQYF. DNA of the CDR3: TGTGCCAGCTCACCAGGGCTCTCCACCTACGAGCAGTACTTC.

The genes are TRBV7-3 and TRBJ1-1; D gene unclear. The length of the CDR3 is 17 residues. CDR1 is SGHTA, CDR2 FQGTGA, per germline. The germline V and J ends were trimmed by 0 bases and 2 bases, with 16 bases remaining between them. CDR3 sequence reads: CASSLTGDNYGNTEAFF. CDR3 coding DNA: TGTGCCAGCAGCTTAACAGGAGACAACTATGGAAACACTGAAGCTTTCTTT.

The chain uses TRBV28 and TRBJ1-5, with 9 bases aligning to TRBD1. Germline loops: CDR1 MDHEN, CDR2 SYDVKM. The CDR3 has 15 residues. The J segment lost 5 bases and the V segment lost 4 bases, leaving 6 bases of the junction unmatched. The CDR3 DNA reads TGTGCCAGCAGTTCAACGGGACAGGGATATCAGCCCCAGCATTTT. This translates into CASSSTGQGYQPQHF. The whole variable domain, filled in from reference TRBV28 and TRBJ1-5, reads DVKVTQSSRYLVKRTGEKVFLECVQDMDHENMFWYRQDPGLGLRLIYFSYDVKMKEKGDIPEGYSVSREKKERFSLILESASTNQTSMYLCASSSTGQGYQPQHFGDGTRLSIL.

The rearrangement uses TRBV7-8 and TRBJ2-7; D is unclear. Germline lookup yields CDR1 SGHVS and CDR2 FQNEAQ. This CDR3 is 12 amino acids long. With 4 bases removed from V and 0 bases from J, the gap between germline ends came to 4 bases. CDR3 sequence (DNA): TGTGCCAGCAGCTCCCTCTCCTACGAGCAGTACTTC. Translated: CASSSLSYEQYF.

This chain joins TRBV6-1 and TRBJ1-3; D possibly corresponds to TRBD1 (5 bases). The CDR3 extends over 14 amino acids. The germline V gene encodes CDR1 MNHNS and CDR2 SASEGT. The V and J ends lost 6 bases and 8 bases respectively, with 17 bases between them. This CDR3 is CASRKTAGLDTIYF. CDR3 nucleotides: TGTGCCAGCAGGAAGACAGCAGGGCTAGACACCATATATTTT.

The rearrangement joins TRBV7-8 to TRBJ2-3, with D possibly matching TRBD2 (7 bases). CDR1 SGHVS and CDR2 FQNEAQ come from the germline V gene. The CDR3 sequence is 17 residues long. Between the trimmed V and J ends, which lost 4 bases and 1 base, there was a span of 18 bases. This chain's CDR3 is CASSSFSGGGRTDTQYF. The DNA for the CDR3 is TGTGCCAGCAGCTCGTTTAGTGGGGGGGGCCGCACAGATACGCAGTATTTT.

This sequence joins TRBV5-1 and TRBJ2-7; D is ambiguous. Looked up from germline, CDR1 is SGHRS and CDR2 is YFSETQ. This CDR3 has 11 amino acids. Trimming removed 5 bases from V and 7 bases from J, with 10 bases in between. CDR3 DNA sequence: TGCGCCAGCAGAGGAAGTTTAGAGCAGTACTTC. Translation gives CASRGSLEQYF.

The V gene is TRBV5-6, the J gene TRBJ2-2; TRBD1 aligns across 9 bases. The CDR3 has 16 amino acids. Per germline, CDR1 SGHDT and CDR2 YYEEEE. V dropped 4 bases and J dropped 0; count of bases not matched to a gene: 4. CDR3 sequence: CASSETGGSNTGELFF. The CDR3 DNA is TGTGCCAGCAGCGAAACAGGGGGCTCGAACACCGGGGAGCTGTTTTTT.

About this clone itself: The same CDR3 also results from other DNA sequences found in this sample. CDR3 protein: CASSVIQQNTEAFF. CDR3 DNA: TGTGCCAGCAGCGTAATTCAGCAGAACACTGAAGCTTTCTTT. The V gene is TRBV9, the J gene TRBJ1-1; no definite D call. The germline V and J ends were trimmed by 1 base and 1 base, with 8 bases remaining between them. The CDR3 runs to 14 residues. In germline, CDR1 is SGDLS, CDR2 YYNGEE.

The chain employs TRBV10-3 and TRBJ1-1; D perhaps matches TRBD1 (6 bases). Germline CDR1 and CDR2: ENHRY and SYGVKD. The CDR3 sequence is 15 residues long. The germline V and J ends were trimmed by 3 bases and 4 bases, with 15 bases remaining between them. The CDR3 spells CAISDHRVGSTEAFF. The DNA of the CDR3 is TGTGCCATCAGTGATCACAGGGTCGGGAGCACTGAAGCTTTCTTT.

This clone appeared once. The gene calls are TRBV7-2 and TRBJ1-3, with D uncertain. The V gene lost 2 bases and the J gene lost 1 base, with 18 bases spanning the gap. Germline V lookup: CDR1 SGHTA, CDR2 FQGNSA. The CDR3 totals 18 residues. The DNA of the CDR3 is TGTGCCAGCAGCTTAATTGCCCCAGGACTGCTATCTGGAAACACCATATATTTT. Translation gives CASSLIAPGLLSGNTIYF.

The rearrangement links TRBV2 to TRBJ2-1, with D perhaps matching TRBD1 (5 bases). The V and J ends lost 3 bases and 9 bases respectively, with 18 bases between them. Looked up from germline, CDR1 is SNHLY and CDR2 is FYNNEI. CDR3 length: 15 amino acids. The CDR3 sequence: CASSDVVVWGSEQFF. As DNA, the CDR3 is TGTGCCAGCAGTGACGTGGTCGTTTGGGGCAGTGAGCAGTTCTTC.

This chain connects TRBV9 to TRBJ2-2; 7 bases line up with TRBD2. The CDR3 covers 17 residues. The J segment lost 3 bases and the V segment lost 1 base, leaving 9 bases of the junction unmatched. Germline V gene lookup returns CDR1 SGDLS and CDR2 YYNGEE. The CDR3 loop reads CASSVMVWGRDTGELFF. Written as DNA, the CDR3 is TGTGCCAGCAGCGTAATGGTATGGGGGAGGGACACCGGGGAGCTGTTTTTT.

The chain carries TRBV4-1 and TRBJ2-7; D is unresolved. The CDR3 extends over 17 amino acids. V dropped 0 bases and J dropped 3 bases, with 18 bases sitting between them. Germline V gene lookup returns CDR1 MGHRA and CDR2 YSYEKL. CDR3 region: CASSQELLGIVYYEQYF. For the CDR3, the DNA is TGCGCCAGCAGCCAAGAACTTTTGGGAATAGTTTACTACGAGCAGTACTTC.

J is TRBJ1-2 and V is TRBV6-1; D gene unclear. Trimming left V 5 bases short and J 7 bases short, with 17 bases between. CDR1 and CDR2 (germline): MNHNS, SASEGT. The CDR3 is 14 residues long. The CDR3 region is CASSREGWSSGYTF. CDR3 in DNA: TGTGCCAGCAGTAGGGAGGGTTGGTCGTCTGGCTACACCTTC.

This chain connects TRBV5-1 to TRBJ1-1; possibly TRBD1 for D (5 bases). The germline V gene encodes CDR1 SGHRS and CDR2 YFSETQ. Between the trimmed V and J ends, which lost 3 bases and 4 bases, there was a span of 25 bases. This CDR3 comprises 18 residues. The CDR3 reads CASSSLKGPRGLATEAFF. DNA of the CDR3: TGCGCCAGCAGCTCTCTTAAGGGACCGAGGGGATTGGCCACTGAAGCTTTCTTT. Variable domain in full (rest from reference TRBV5-1 and TRBJ1-1): KAGVTQTPRYLIKTRGQQVTLSCSPISGHRSVSWYQQTPGQGLQFLFEYFSETQRNKGNFPGRFSGRQFSNSRSEMNVSTLELGDSALYLCASSSLKGPRGLATEAFFGQGTRLTVV.

This clone was detected only once. The V call is TRBV9, the J call TRBJ2-1; D gene ambiguous. The V gene lost 0 bases and the J gene lost 6 bases, with 10 bases spanning the gap. The CDR3 sequence is 14 residues long. The germline V gene has CDR1 SGDLS and CDR2 YYNGEE. CDR3 region: CASSVGIAPNEQFF. CDR3 sequence (DNA): TGTGCCAGCAGCGTAGGTATCGCGCCCAATGAGCAGTTCTTC.

The rearrangement links TRBV5-1 to TRBJ1-5; D call uncertain. Germline values: CDR1 SGHRS, CDR2 YFSETQ. V gave up 3 bases and J gave up 1 base, with 8 bases separating them. The CDR3 totals 14 residues. The CDR3 spells CASSSDPSNQPQHF. In DNA form, the CDR3 reads TGCGCCAGCAGCTCTGATCCGAGCAATCAGCCCCAGCATTTT.

This rearrangement joins TRBV9 to TRBJ1-2; D is undetermined. The CDR3 covers 13 residues. V shed 0 bases and J shed 8 bases, with 11 bases lying between them. The germline gives CDR1 SGDLS, CDR2 YYNGEE. CDR3 loop: CASSVALGVGYTF. CDR3 DNA: TGTGCCAGCAGCGTAGCTTTAGGTGTGGGCTACACCTTC.